This T cell receptor beta chain was captured by sequencing in a study of PD-L1 blockade in urothelial cancer. Deletions cut 1 base from V and 2 bases from J, with 14 bases between. The CDR3 loop spans 16 amino acids. Germline V gene lookup returns CDR1 SGHTA and CDR2 FQGNSA. TCRdb keeps only in-frame clones here, not all; method: immunoSEQ multiplex PCR. This table has some 20,000 clones, roughly 88% appearing once. The chain is built from TRBV7-2 and TRBJ1-1, with D perhaps matching TRBD1 (5 bases). The sequence came from a man aged 45-60 years with urothelial cancer. The source material was PBMCs, sampled around atezolizumab (anti-PD-L1) treatment. The CDR3 coding sequence is TGTGCCAGCAGCTTAGTAGGGGCGCGTATTAACACTGAAGCTTTCTTT. It is translated as CASSLVGARINTEAFF.